The 16 T cell receptor beta chains in this list originate from one sample, sequenced in a study of CD8+ T cells in alopecia areata. It was cDNA, reverse transcribed from extracted RNA, that served as the sequencing template. The data were produced by immunoSEQ multiplex PCR, yet TCRdb's version contains in-frame clones alone and is incomplete. Seen here are 80,000 to 100,000 clones, around 45% observed once, and the top ten hold approximately 1.5%. Source material: CD4+ T cells sorted from blood. These receptors all come from a human donor with alopecia areata.

This clone was detected a few times. This chain's CDR3 is CASSRAGGPLETQYF. The CDR3 DNA is TGTGCCAGCAGCCGAGCGGGGGGGCCACTAGAGACCCAGTACTTC. This chain joins TRBV7-2 and TRBJ2-5; TRBD2 matches at 10 bases. Germline lookup yields CDR1 SGHTA and CDR2 FQGNSA. V gave up 5 bases and J gave up 4 bases; unmatched junction bases: 7. This CDR3 contains 15 residues.

V usage is TRBV15 and J usage is TRBJ2-7, with 7 bases aligning to TRBD2. Germline V gene sequence: CDR1 LNHNV, CDR2 YYDKDF (reference sequence). The V and J ends lost 0 bases and 3 bases, in that order; junction bases with no gene match: 5. The CDR3 length is 15 residues. CDR3 region: CATSRDRTRGYEQYF. In DNA form, the CDR3 reads TGTGCCACCAGCAGAGATAGGACTAGGGGCTACGAGCAGTACTTC. Drawing the rest from reference TRBV15 and TRBJ2-7, the complete variable domain is DAMVIQNPRYQVTQFGKPVTLSCSQTLNHNVMYWYQQKSSQAPKLLFHYYDKDFNNEADTPDNFQSRRPNTSFCFLDIRSPGLGDTAMYLCATSRDRTRGYEQYFGPGTRLTVT.

This clone has more than one count but fewer than ten. DNA for the CDR3: TGTGCCAGCAGCCAAGTAATCGCTAGCGCCGGGGAGCTGTTTTTT. As protein: CASSQVIASAGELFF. This chain joins TRBV14 and TRBJ2-2; possible D gene TRBD2, 6 bases. The germline V and J ends were trimmed by 1 base and 6 bases, with 12 bases remaining between them. There are 15 residues in the CDR3. Germline V gives CDR1 SGHDN, CDR2 FVKESK.

The chain links TRBV11-3 to TRBJ2-3; D possibly corresponds to TRBD1 (5 bases). The CDR3 sequence is 15 residues long. CDR1 and CDR2 (germline): SGHNT, YENEEA. V shed 3 bases and J shed 5 bases, with 15 bases lying between them. The CDR3 sequence: CASSFLLAGQDTQYF. In nucleotides, the CDR3 is TGTGCCAGCAGCTTTCTCTTGGCAGGGCAAGATACGCAGTATTTT.

V and J are TRBV4-2 and TRBJ1-1; possible D gene TRBD1, 5 bases. V lost 4 bases and J 0 bases, leaving 6 bases between the germline ends. Germline lookup yields CDR1 LGHNA and CDR2 YNFKEQ. The CDR3 consists of 13 residues. The CDR3 bases are TGTGCCAGCAGCCCGACAGTGAACACTGAAGCTTTCTTT. This encodes CASSPTVNTEAFF.

This rearrangement joins TRBV30 to TRBJ1-2; no clear D. V lost 1 base, J lost 3 bases, and 6 bases lay in between. Germline CDR1 reads GTSNPN; CDR2 reads SVGIG (reference sequence). The CDR3 contains 12 residues. The DNA for the CDR3 is TGTGCCTGGAGTGCGGCGTACTATGGCTACACCTTC. This sequence encodes CAWSAAYYGYTF. Variable domain in full (rest from reference TRBV30 and TRBJ1-2): SQTIHQWPATLVQPVGSPLSLECTVEGTSNPNLYWYRQAAGRGLQLLFYSVGIGQISSEVPQNLSASRPQDRQFILSSKKLLLSDSGFYLCAWSAAYYGYTFGSGTRLTVV.

The chain joins TRBV18 to TRBJ2-5; 11 bases are a match to TRBD2. This CDR3 comprises 17 residues. Germline V CDR1 and CDR2: KGHSH, LQKENI. V lost 0 bases, J lost 1 base, and 4 bases stayed unmatched. The CDR3 DNA sequence: TGTGCCAGCTCACCACCTCGACTAGCGGGGATCCAAGAGACCCAGTACTTC. Residues: CASSPPRLAGIQETQYF.

The J gene is TRBJ1-1, the V gene TRBV30; 9 positions match TRBD1. Germline V CDR1 and CDR2: GTSNPN, SVGIG (reference sequence). J gave up 5 bases and V 5 bases, and 3 bases lay outside the gene matches. The CDR3 spans 12 residues. DNA for the CDR3: TGTGCCTGGGACAGGGGGGAAACTGAAGCTTTCTTT. This gives the protein CAWDRGETEAFF.

The V call is TRBV19, the J call TRBJ2-7, with 13 bases lining up with TRBD2. This CDR3 contains 17 residues. Germline-derived CDR1 and CDR2 are LNHDA and SQIVND (reference sequence). The V segment lost 3 bases and the J segment 0 bases; nucleotides outside the gene matches: 5. This CDR3 is CASSIGGLAGASYEQYF. The CDR3 DNA is TGTGCCAGTAGTATCGGCGGACTAGCGGGGGCCTCCTACGAGCAGTACTTC.

This clone was detected only a few times. The CDR3 sequence: CSAIRDGVTYEQYF. In DNA, the CDR3 is TGCAGCGCAATCCGGGACGGCGTTACCTACGAGCAGTACTTC. The chain links TRBV29-1 to TRBJ2-7; D might be TRBD1 or TRBD2, each matching 5 bases. The CDR3 contains 14 residues. The ends were cut back, 7 bases at V and 2 bases at J, with 18 bases in the middle. CDR1 and CDR2 (germline): SQVTM, ANQGSEA.

V usage is TRBV7-2 and J usage is TRBJ1-5; D not certain. V shed 5 bases and J shed 3 bases, with 14 bases lying between them. CDR1 is SGHTA, CDR2 FQGNSA, per germline. This CDR3 spans 15 amino acids. CDR3 in DNA: TGTGCCAGCAGCCTCGGCGGAGGGCTCAATCAGCCCCAGCATTTT. It yields the protein CASSLGGGLNQPQHF.

This clone has only a few counts. The chain is built from TRBV2 and TRBJ1-1, with D perhaps matching TRBD1 (5 bases). Between the trimmed V and J ends, which lost 6 bases and 5 bases, there was a span of 19 bases. This CDR3 comprises 15 residues. CDR1 is SNHLY, CDR2 FYNNEI, per germline. In nucleotides, the CDR3 is TGTGCCAGCAGCCGACGGGTTGGGGGAGGAACTGAAGCTTTCTTT. It translates to CASSRRVGGGTEAFF.

The genes are TRBV18 and TRBJ2-3; D is unclear. CDR3 length equals 12 residues. Trimming took 2 bases from V and 6 from J, leaving 6 bases between them. CDR1 is KGHSH and CDR2 is LQKENI in the germline V gene. The CDR3 DNA reads as TGTGCCAGCTCACCATTGATTGATACGCAGTATTTT. The encoded protein is CASSPLIDTQYF. Drawing the rest from reference TRBV18 and TRBJ2-3, the complete variable domain is NAGVMQNPRHLVRRRGQEARLRCSPMKGHSHVYWYRQLPEEGLKFMVYLQKENIIDESGMPKERFSAEFPKEGPSILRIQQVVRGDSAAYFCASSPLIDTQYFGPGTRLTVL.

The CDR3 protein is CAGGGQISYEQYF. In DNA, the CDR3 is TGTGCCGGGGGGGGACAGATCTCCTACGAGCAGTACTTC. This chain connects TRBV2 to TRBJ2-7; D possibly matches TRBD1 or TRBD2 (7 bases each). The ends were cut back, 11 bases at V and 0 bases at J, with 14 bases in the middle. The germline gives CDR1 SNHLY, CDR2 FYNNEI. This CDR3 is built from 13 residues.

In its sample, this clone was seen a few times. The chain couples TRBV7-2 to TRBJ1-2, with a tentative D call TRBD1 (5 bases). Germline V gives CDR1 SGHTA, CDR2 FQGNSA. Trimming took 4 bases from V and 3 from J, leaving 12 bases between them. The CDR3 is 14 residues long. The CDR3 region is CASSSIGTDYGYTF. The CDR3 coding sequence is TGTGCCAGCAGCTCAATCGGGACGGACTATGGCTACACCTTC.

This sequence joins TRBV20-1 and TRBJ2-7; D not resolved. Trimming removed 3 bases from V and 0 bases from J, with 3 bases in between. Germline assignment: CDR1 DFQATT and CDR2 SNEGSKA (reference sequence). The CDR3 has 11 residues. This CDR3 is CSASPSYEQYF. CDR3 in DNA: TGCAGTGCTAGCCCCTCCTACGAGCAGTACTTC.